These 13 T cell receptor beta chains came from one sample sequenced in a study of kidney transplant recipient with SARS-CoV-2 infection. TCRdb independently ran MiXCR on the reads; one entry per CDR3 protein. The sample has under 300,000 distinct CDR3 sequences, 29% seen once. Specimen: a blood sample, collected at baseline and on approximately day 120 from a kidney transplant recipient. Every receptor here comes from a male patient in his 30s who had COVID-19 and was a kidney transplant recipient. A share of the T cells may be of graft donor origin.

Ten or more counts support this clonotype. This chain joins TRBV6-5 and TRBJ1-5, with 9 nucleotides matching TRBD1. The CDR3 runs 18 residues. Trimming cost V 0 bases and J 5 bases; bases outside gene matches: 11. The germline CDR1 and CDR2 sequences are MNHEY and SVGAGI. CDR3 bases: TGTGCCAGCAGTTACTCCCATACAGGGGGCCTAGACGATCAGCCCCAGCATTTT. Encoded protein: CASSYSHTGGLDDQPQHF.

On this clonotype: A much larger clone differs from this one at a single base, so this may be a read error. The J gene is TRBJ2-2, the V gene TRBV19; perhaps TRBD1 as D (6 bases). The CDR3 totals 15 residues. The V gene's germline CDR1 is LNHDA and CDR2 SQIVND (reference sequence). The CDR3 region has the DNA TGTGCCAATAGTATAGTACAGGGTATAGGCGGGGAGCTGTTTTTT. It encodes CANSIVQGIGGELFF.

Ten or more counts support this clonotype. The chain recombines TRBV28 with TRBJ2-7; the D is unclear. V was pared by 6 bases and J by 0 bases, with 18 bases between. This CDR3 is 16 amino acids long. From germline, CDR1 is MDHEN and CDR2 SYDVKM. Written as DNA, the CDR3 is TGTGCCAGCAGCTCTCCTGAAACCCGAAGCTCCTACGAGCAGTACTTC. It yields the protein CASSSPETRSSYEQYF.

This clonotype was observed many times. The chain joins TRBV10-3 to TRBJ2-2, with 9 bases aligning to TRBD1. Trimming took 2 bases from V and 6 from J; bases not matched to a gene: 7. The CDR3 is 16 residues long. Germline values: CDR1 ENHRY, CDR2 SYGVKD. The CDR3 reads CAISEVGQGTPGELFF. CDR3 DNA: TGTGCCATCAGTGAGGTTGGACAGGGGACTCCCGGGGAGCTGTTTTTT.

This clonotype was seen repeatedly, ten times or more. The gene calls are TRBV12-3 or TRBV12-4 and TRBJ2-1; 10 nucleotides align to TRBD1. Losses at the gene ends were 6 bases for V and 1 base for J; bases not matched to a gene: 6. The CDR3 consists of 16 residues. CDR3 coding DNA: TGTGCCAGCAGGGACGCGGACAGGGGGTCCTACAATGAGCAGTTCTTC. It yields the protein CASRDADRGSYNEQFF.

This clonotype has at least ten counts. J is TRBJ1-3 and V is TRBV6-5; D is unclear. The germline V gene encodes CDR1 MNHEY and CDR2 SVGAGI. Between the trimmed V and J ends, which lost 6 bases and 2 bases, there was a span of 17 bases. This CDR3 contains 16 residues. The CDR3 DNA reads TGTGCCAGCAGCTATTCGATCCCTGACCCTGGAAACACCATATATTTT. Its protein product is CASSYSIPDPGNTIYF.

Regarding this clonotype: A single base separates this from a much larger clone, so it may be a read error. The chain links TRBV5-5 to TRBJ2-2, with 10 bases that match TRBD1. This CDR3 is 15 amino acids long. Germline-derived CDR1 and CDR2 are SGHKS and YYEKEE (reference sequence). The CDR3 nucleotides are TGTGCCGGCAGCCTCCGGACAGGGGGGGACGGGGAGCTGTTTTTT. Protein product: CAGSLRTGGDGELFF.

At least ten counts were recorded for this clonotype. This chain uses TRBV9 with TRBJ1-2, with 7 bases identical to TRBD1. The CDR3 covers 11 residues. The ends lost 4 bases at V and 13 bases at J; junction bases unmatched: 7. Germline V gene data show CDR1 as SGDLS and CDR2 as YYNGEE. The chain's CDR3 is CASSLGQPPTF. DNA for the CDR3: TGTGCCAGCAGCCTGGGACAGCCCCCCACCTTC.

This clonotype has ten or more counts. The chain is built from TRBV14 and TRBJ1-4; the match to TRBD1 covers 8 bases. V lost 1 base, J lost 7 bases, and 2 bases stayed unmatched. Germline V gene lookup returns CDR1 SGHDN and CDR2 FVKESK. The CDR3 runs to 14 residues. The CDR3 DNA sequence: TGTGCCAGCAGCCAAGCAGGGGGCTTTGAAAAACTGTTTTTT. Translating gives CASSQAGGFEKLFF. The variable domain in full, with the rest retrieved from reference TRBV14 and TRBJ1-4, is EAGVTQFPSHSVIEKGQTVTLRCDPISGHDNLYWYRRVMGKEIKFLLHFVKESKQDESGMPNNRFLAERTGGTYSTLKVQPAELEDSGVYFCASSQAGGFEKLFFGSGTQLSVL.

This clonotype appeared a few times. The chain carries TRBV20-1 and TRBJ2-1, with 9 bases lining up with TRBD2. J gave up 0 bases and V 0 bases, and 6 bases lay outside the gene matches. Germline CDR1 DFQATT, CDR2 SNEGSKA (reference sequence). CDR3 length: 17 amino acids. Here the CDR3 DNA reads TGCAGTGCTAGAGATATCCTAGCGGGAATCTCCTACAATGAGCAGTTCTTC. Translated: CSARDILAGISYNEQFF.

To note about this clonotype: At one boundary the junction diverges from the germline segment, which might be a read error. V gene TRBV4-2 combines with J gene TRBJ1-1, with D possibly TRBD1 on 5 matching bases. Germline CDR1 reads LGHNA; CDR2 reads YNFKEQ. This CDR3 comprises 18 residues. The CDR3 DNA reads TGTGCCAGCAGCCAAGAGACTTTTTTGCGAGGGCGGGACCCTGAGGCTTTCTTT. Residues: CASSQETFLRGRDPEAFF.

This clonotype was seen only a few times. The chain recombines TRBV4-1 with TRBJ2-3; D unclear. The J call may be in error: the DNA end matches TRBJ2-5 better. The germline gives CDR1 MGHRA, CDR2 YSYEKL. This CDR3 region has 14 residues. The CDR3 here is CASSQVNRGETQYF. CDR3 bases: TGCGCCAGCAGCCAAGTAAACCGCGGAGAGACCCAGTACTTC.

The chain joins TRBV7-9 to TRBJ1-2; D is unresolved. The CDR3 covers 17 residues. Germline CDR1 and CDR2: SEHNR and FQNEAQ (reference sequence). Trimming left V 5 bases short and J 4 bases short, with 23 bases between. The CDR3 is CASSHFVYHGKTYGYTF. CDR3 DNA sequence: TGTGCCAGCAGCCATTTCGTATACCATGGAAAGACCTATGGCTACACCTTC. The full variable domain, completed using reference TRBV7-9 and TRBJ1-2, is DTGVSQNPRHKITKRGQNVTFRCDPISEHNRLYWYRQTLGQGPEFLTYFQNEAQLEKSRLLSDRFSAERPKGSFSTLEIQRTEQGDSAMYLCASSHFVYHGKTYGYTFGSGTRLTVV.